The 8 T cell receptor beta chains listed next were all sequenced from one sample in a study of cytomegalovirus exposure and HLA in healthy donors. Amplification used 60 Vbeta primers and 13 Jbeta primers. Sequencing used immunoSEQ multiplex PCR; TCRdb keeps in-frame clones, though not all of them. The sample yields some 120,000 clones, about 82% seen once. Sequenced input: PBMCs. These receptors were taken from a man aged 25-40 years in good health and CMV-seronegative.

This clone was seen more than once but under ten times. The chain is built from TRBV29-1 and TRBJ1-5; the match to TRBD1 covers 8 bases. Unmatched junction bases numbered 7, after V lost 6 bases and J lost 6 bases. The CDR3 loop spans 13 amino acids. Germline lookup yields CDR1 SQVTM and CDR2 ANQGSEA. The DNA of the CDR3 is TGCAGCGTCGGACAGGGCGGGGGTCAGCCCCAGCATTTT. It encodes CSVGQGGGQPQHF.

The CDR3 DNA is TGCGCCAGCGGACAGGGGCGCGGCACCGGGGAGCTGTTTTTT. It translates to CASGQGRGTGELFF. The V and J genes are TRBV5-1 and TRBJ2-2, with 9 nucleotides matching TRBD1. The germline gives CDR1 SGHRS, CDR2 YFSETQ. This CDR3 is built from 14 residues. The V and J ends lost 7 bases and 4 bases, in that order; junction bases with no gene match: 5.

The chain uses TRBV4-2 and TRBJ2-1; 7 nucleotides match TRBD2. Per germline, CDR1 LGHNA and CDR2 YNFKEQ. V lost 0 bases to trimming and J lost 4 bases; unmatched junction nucleotides: 6. This CDR3 comprises 16 residues. For the CDR3, the DNA is TGTGCCAGCAGCCAAGAGGGAGCTAGCGGATACAATGAGCAGTTCTTC. This translates into CASSQEGASGYNEQFF.

The chain recombines TRBV27 with TRBJ1-2; 7 bases line up with TRBD1. This CDR3 spans 13 amino acids. The V segment lost 3 bases and the J segment 4 bases; nucleotides outside the gene matches: 2. Germline values: CDR1 MNHEY, CDR2 SMNVEV (reference sequence). CDR3 DNA sequence: TGTGCCAGCAGTTTGACAGGGTTCTATGGCTACACCTTC. This encodes CASSLTGFYGYTF.

The CDR3 is CASSQEGQWASGGANVLTF. CDR3 DNA: TGCGCCAGCAGCCAAGAAGGACAGTGGGCCTCGGGGGGGGCCAACGTCCTGACTTTC. The rearrangement links TRBV4-3 to TRBJ2-6; D perhaps matches TRBD1 (6 bases). Per the germline V gene, CDR1 is LGHNA and CDR2 is YSLEER. The CDR3 spans 19 residues. The ends were cut back, 0 bases at V and 4 bases at J, with 19 bases in the middle.

The chain joins TRBV7-8 to TRBJ2-1; maybe TRBD1 (5 bases). CDR3 size: 13 residues. Germline CDR1 and CDR2: SGHVS and FQNEAQ. Trimming left V 10 bases short and J 4 bases short, with 14 bases between. This CDR3 is CATEGESYNEQFF. CDR3 in DNA: TGTGCCACCGAAGGGGAATCTTACAATGAGCAGTTCTTC.

The chain joins TRBV18 to TRBJ2-5, with TRBD2 as a possible D gene (6 bases). Germline-derived CDR1 and CDR2 are KGHSH and LQKENI. CDR3 length equals 16 residues. V was pared by 0 bases and J by 4 bases, with 15 bases between. CDR3 loop: CASSPPLGRGTETQYF. The CDR3 DNA sequence: TGTGCCAGCTCACCACCACTCGGGAGAGGGACAGAGACCCAGTACTTC. The complete variable domain, with remaining parts taken from reference TRBV18 and TRBJ2-5, reads NAGVMQNPRHLVRRRGQEARLRCSPMKGHSHVYWYRQLPEEGLKFMVYLQKENIIDESGMPKERFSAEFPKEGPSILRIQQVVRGDSAAYFCASSPPLGRGTETQYFGPGTRLLVL.

The rearrangement links TRBV4-1 to TRBJ1-1, with D possibly TRBD1 on 6 matching bases. The CDR3 loop spans 15 amino acids. The V end lost 4 bases, the J end lost 3 bases, and 15 bases lay between the germline ends. The germline V gene encodes CDR1 MGHRA and CDR2 YSYEKL. The DNA for the CDR3 is TGCGCCAGCAGCCTAACACTGGACAGTTACACTGAAGCTTTCTTT. Translation gives CASSLTLDSYTEAFF.